These 18 T cell receptor beta chains share one sample of origin, sequenced in a study of OX40 agonist ivuxolimab in advanced cancers. TCRdb's table, derived via immunoSEQ multiplex PCR, lists solely in-frame clones and lacks some. The sample lists roughly 70,000 clones, 70% to 90% seen once, with 1.1% in the top ten. The starting material was CD4+ or CD8+ T cells sorted from blood, obtained in a trial of the OX40 agonist ivuxolimab. The receptors stem from an adult with an advanced solid tumor such as melanoma, head and neck, liver or kidney cancer.

J is TRBJ1-5 and V is TRBV6-1; 9 bases are shared with TRBD1. Germline CDR1 is MNHNS and CDR2 is SASEGT. The CDR3 length is 18 residues. V trimming: 1 base; J trimming: 1 base; junction bases outside the gene matches: 8. The CDR3 sequence: CASSEEVTGGVSNQPQHF. The CDR3, as DNA: TGTGCCAGCAGTGAAGAGGTGACAGGGGGAGTGAGCAATCAGCCCCAGCATTTT.

This clone was seen a few times. V is TRBV20-1 and J is TRBJ1-1, with D unclear. Germline V gives CDR1 DFQATT, CDR2 SNEGSKA (reference sequence). The length of the CDR3 is 11 residues. Trimming pared 3 bases from V and 8 bases from J, leaving 10 bases between. The CDR3 loop reads CSARTRLEAFF. In nucleotides, the CDR3 is TGCAGTGCTAGGACACGGTTAGAAGCTTTCTTT.

In DNA, the CDR3 is TGTGCCACCAGCAGAGATCTAGGGGAAGCTTTCTTT. Translating gives CATSRDLGEAFF. The chain recombines TRBV15 with TRBJ1-1; D not resolved. The germline gives CDR1 LNHNV, CDR2 YYDKDF (reference sequence). The CDR3 has 12 amino acids. V was shortened by 0 bases and J by 8 bases, with 7 bases between the two germline ends.

The V and J genes are TRBV28 and TRBJ2-1; D uncertain. Per the germline V gene, CDR1 is MDHEN and CDR2 is SYDVKM. The CDR3 is 12 residues long. V lost 6 bases, J lost 10 bases, and 13 bases lay in between. The CDR3 loop is CASSRPPLEQFF. CDR3 DNA: TGTGCCAGCAGCCGGCCCCCCCTGGAGCAGTTCTTC.

The chain links TRBV28 to TRBJ1-6, with D possibly TRBD1 on 5 matching bases. CDR3 length equals 13 residues. V was pared by 10 bases and J by 10 bases, with 17 bases between. Germline V lookup: CDR1 MDHEN, CDR2 SYDVKM. The CDR3 DNA sequence: TGTGCCACCCACCAAGGGGCTGGGTCACCCCTCCACTTT. This sequence encodes CATHQGAGSPLHF.

The chain combines TRBV7-2 with TRBJ2-5, with D possibly matching TRBD1 (6 bases). The J call is uncertain, as TRBJ2-7 better fits the DNA end. The CDR3 is made up of 15 amino acids. Germline V gene sequence: CDR1 SGHTA, CDR2 FQGNSA. CDR3 sequence (DNA): TGTGCCAGCAAAATACAGTCCCAGGGGCAATACGAGCAGTACTTC. This gives the protein CASKIQSQGQYEQYF.

CDR3 protein: CASSPQLIGGWSGNTIYF. The CDR3 DNA is TGTGCCAGCAGCCCGCAACTAATAGGCGGCTGGAGTGGAAACACCATATATTTT. The genes are TRBV14 and TRBJ1-3, with D uncertain. V lost 4 bases and J 3 bases, leaving 22 bases between the germline ends. Looked up from germline, CDR1 is SGHDN and CDR2 is FVKESK. This CDR3 has 18 residues. Full variable domain (outside the CDR3, taken from reference TRBV14 and TRBJ1-3): EAGVTQFPSHSVIEKGQTVTLRCDPISGHDNLYWYRRVMGKEIKFLLHFVKESKQDESGMPNNRFLAERTGGTYSTLKVQPAELEDSGVYFCASSPQLIGGWSGNTIYFGEGSWLTVV.

The chain has TRBV7-2 and TRBJ1-4; D uncertain. V shed 4 bases and J shed 4 bases, with 10 bases lying between them. The CDR3 is made up of 14 amino acids. Germline V gene lookup returns CDR1 SGHTA and CDR2 FQGNSA. The CDR3 region has the DNA TGTGCCAGCAGCTCTTGGGTTGTTAATGAAAAACTGTTTTTT. Translated: CASSSWVVNEKLFF.

The chain employs TRBV28 and TRBJ2-7; 9 nucleotides line up with TRBD1. The CDR3 totals 13 residues. CDR1 and CDR2 from the germline V gene are MDHEN and SYDVKM. J lost 2 bases, V lost 10 bases, and 6 bases had no gene match. Here the CDR3 reads CATWDRVPYEQYF. CDR3 DNA: TGTGCCACCTGGGACAGGGTTCCCTACGAGCAGTACTTC.

The chain links TRBV6-6 to TRBJ1-2; D remains unclear. Looked up from germline, CDR1 is MNHNY and CDR2 is SVGAGI (reference sequence). V was shortened by 2 bases and J by 2 bases, with 9 bases between the two germline ends. The CDR3 runs 14 residues. This CDR3 reads CASSYGGRNYGYTF. CDR3 nucleotides: TGTGCCAGCAGTTACGGTGGCAGGAACTATGGCTACACCTTC.

The chain has TRBV5-6 and TRBJ1-5; D unclear. Trimming shortened V by 0 bases and J by 0 bases, and 7 bases separated the two germline ends. Germline assignment: CDR1 SGHDT and CDR2 YYEEEE. This CDR3 has 15 amino acids. This CDR3 reads CASSLAGFSNQPQHF. CDR3 nucleotides: TGTGCCAGCAGCTTGGCCGGTTTTAGCAATCAGCCCCAGCATTTT.

V and J are TRBV27 and TRBJ2-7, with a possible D match to TRBD1 (6 bases). The CDR3 has 15 amino acids. The germline V gene has CDR1 MNHEY and CDR2 SMNVEV (reference sequence). The V and J ends lost 3 bases and 0 bases respectively, with 12 bases between them. The CDR3: CASSLDPRGSYEQYF. CDR3 nucleotide sequence: TGTGCCAGCAGTTTGGACCCCAGGGGCTCCTACGAGCAGTACTTC.

The chain employs TRBV6-6 and TRBJ2-7; no reliable D call. Germline V gene data show CDR1 as MNHNY and CDR2 as SVGAGI (reference sequence). The V and J ends lost 3 bases and 4 bases respectively, with 10 bases between them. The CDR3 is 13 amino acids. The CDR3 bases are TGTGCCAGCAGTTATCCAAACCATTACGAGCAGTACTTC. It is translated as CASSYPNHYEQYF.

The V gene is TRBV19, the J gene TRBJ2-2; TRBD1 matches at 9 bases. Trimming cost V 5 bases and J 2 bases; bases outside gene matches: 9. CDR1 LNHDA and CDR2 SQIVND come from the germline V gene (reference sequence). The CDR3 runs 17 residues. The CDR3 nucleotides read TGTGCCAGTAGTGCCTTACAGGGGGCTCGAAACACCGGGGAGCTGTTTTTT. This translates into CASSALQGARNTGELFF.

This clone appeared once. The V call is TRBV5-4, the J call TRBJ1-2; tentative D call: TRBD1 (5 bases). Germline CDR1 is SGHNT and CDR2 is YYREEE (reference sequence). The CDR3 runs to 14 residues. Trimming removed 4 bases from V and 4 bases from J, with 14 bases in between. DNA for the CDR3: TGTGCCAGCAGCGCACCGGGACCGGGCTATGGCTACACCTTC. Translating gives CASSAPGPGYGYTF.

The CDR3 DNA reads TGTGCCAGCAGCTCGGTAGCGGGGACAGCCTACGAGCAGTACTTC. Its protein product is CASSSVAGTAYEQYF. This chain connects TRBV11-2 to TRBJ2-7, with D possibly being TRBD2 (8 bases). Per the germline V gene, CDR1 is SGHAT and CDR2 is FQNNGV. The V gene lost 4 bases and the J gene lost 2 bases, with 15 bases spanning the gap. This CDR3 has 15 amino acids.

CDR3 amino acids: CASSQFPRDRGNEQYF. The DNA of the CDR3 is TGCGCCAGCAGTCAATTTCCCCGGGACAGAGGCAACGAGCAGTACTTC. This sequence joins TRBV23-1 and TRBJ2-7, with TRBD1 matching 7 bases. TRBV23-1 is recorded as an ORF, its role being uncertain. The ends lost 1 base at V and 5 bases at J; junction bases unmatched: 11. This CDR3 has 16 amino acids.

V usage is TRBV5-1 and J usage is TRBJ1-4; D is unclear. Trimming took 3 bases from V and 10 from J, leaving 13 bases between them. There are 13 residues in the CDR3. Germline CDR1 and CDR2: SGHRS and YFSETQ. The CDR3 protein is CASSSTPEAKLFF. The CDR3 region has the DNA TGCGCCAGCAGCTCTACCCCAGAGGCAAAACTGTTTTTT.